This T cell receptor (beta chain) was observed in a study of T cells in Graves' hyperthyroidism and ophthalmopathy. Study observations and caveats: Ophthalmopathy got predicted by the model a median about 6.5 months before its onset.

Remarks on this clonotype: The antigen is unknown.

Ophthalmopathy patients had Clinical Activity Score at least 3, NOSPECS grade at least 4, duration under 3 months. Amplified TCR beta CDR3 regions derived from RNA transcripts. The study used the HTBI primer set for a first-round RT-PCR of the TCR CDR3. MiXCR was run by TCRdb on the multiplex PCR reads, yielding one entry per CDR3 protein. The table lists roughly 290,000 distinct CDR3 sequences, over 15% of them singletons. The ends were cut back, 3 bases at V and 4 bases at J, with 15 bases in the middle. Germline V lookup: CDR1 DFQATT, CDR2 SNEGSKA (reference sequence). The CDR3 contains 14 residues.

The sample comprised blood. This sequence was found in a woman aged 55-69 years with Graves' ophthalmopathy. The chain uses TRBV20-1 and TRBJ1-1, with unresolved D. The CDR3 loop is CSASLGYGITEAFF. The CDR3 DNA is TGCAGTGCTAGTTTGGGGTATGGGATCACTGAAGCTTTCTTT.